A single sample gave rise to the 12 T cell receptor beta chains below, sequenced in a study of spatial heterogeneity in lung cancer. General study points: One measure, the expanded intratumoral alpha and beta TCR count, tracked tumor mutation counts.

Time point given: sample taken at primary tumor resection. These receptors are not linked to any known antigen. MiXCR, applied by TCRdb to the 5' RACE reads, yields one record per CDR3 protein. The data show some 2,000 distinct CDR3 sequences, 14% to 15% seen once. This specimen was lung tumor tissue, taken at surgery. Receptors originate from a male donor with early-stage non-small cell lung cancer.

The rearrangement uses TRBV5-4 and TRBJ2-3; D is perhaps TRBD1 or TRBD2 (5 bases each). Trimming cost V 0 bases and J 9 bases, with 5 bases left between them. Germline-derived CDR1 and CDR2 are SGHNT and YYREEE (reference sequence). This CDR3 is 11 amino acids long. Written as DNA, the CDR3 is TGTGCCAGCAGCTTGGGGGGGACGCAGTATTTT. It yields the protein CASSLGGTQYF.

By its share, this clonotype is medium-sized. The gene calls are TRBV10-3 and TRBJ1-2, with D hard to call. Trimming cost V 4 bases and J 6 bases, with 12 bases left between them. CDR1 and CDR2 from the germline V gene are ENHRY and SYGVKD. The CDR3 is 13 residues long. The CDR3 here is CAISGRAGDGYTF. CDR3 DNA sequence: TGTGCCATCAGTGGAAGGGCAGGAGATGGCTACACCTTC.

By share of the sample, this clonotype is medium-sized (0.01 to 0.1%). The CDR3 protein is CASSFTGNTEAFF. In DNA form, the CDR3 reads TGTGCCAGCAGCTTTACAGGGAACACTGAAGCTTTCTTT. The chain links TRBV7-3 to TRBJ1-1; D may be TRBD1 (5 bases). Trimming removed 3 bases from V and 1 base from J, with 6 bases in between. The CDR3 covers 13 residues. CDR1 is SGHTA and CDR2 is FQGTGA in the germline V gene. Full variable domain (missing parts from reference TRBV7-3 and TRBJ1-1): GAGVSQTPSNKVTEKGKYVELRCDPISGHTALYWYRQSLGQGPEFLIYFQGTGAADDSGLPNDRFFAVRPEGSVSTLKIQRTERGDSAVYLCASSFTGNTEAFFGQGTRLTVV.

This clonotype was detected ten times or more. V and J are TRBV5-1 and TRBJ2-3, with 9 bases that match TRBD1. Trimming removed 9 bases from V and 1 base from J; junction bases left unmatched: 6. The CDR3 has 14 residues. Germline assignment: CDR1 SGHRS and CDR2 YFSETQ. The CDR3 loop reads CATKTGGGTDTQYF. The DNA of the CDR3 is TGCGCCACCAAGACAGGGGGTGGCACAGATACGCAGTATTTT.

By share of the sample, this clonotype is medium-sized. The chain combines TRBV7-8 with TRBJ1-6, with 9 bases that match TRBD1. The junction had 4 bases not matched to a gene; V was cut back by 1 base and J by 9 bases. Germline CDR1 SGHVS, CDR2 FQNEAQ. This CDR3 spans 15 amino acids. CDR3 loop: CASSLVGDRASPLHF. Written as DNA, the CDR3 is TGTGCCAGCAGCTTAGTGGGGGACAGGGCTTCACCCCTCCACTTT.

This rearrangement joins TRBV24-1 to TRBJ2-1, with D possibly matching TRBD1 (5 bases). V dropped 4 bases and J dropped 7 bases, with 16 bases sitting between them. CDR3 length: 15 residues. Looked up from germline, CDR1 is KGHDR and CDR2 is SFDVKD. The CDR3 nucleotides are TGTGCCACCAGTGACCCTGGTGGGGCGCAAAATGAGCAGTTCTTC. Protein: CATSDPGGAQNEQFF.

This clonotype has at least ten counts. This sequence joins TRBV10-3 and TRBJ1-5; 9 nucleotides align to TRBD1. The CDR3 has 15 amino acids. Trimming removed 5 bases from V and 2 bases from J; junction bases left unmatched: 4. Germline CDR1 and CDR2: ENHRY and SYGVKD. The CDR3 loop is CAISRDRAGNQPQHF. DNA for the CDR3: TGTGCCATCAGTCGGGACAGGGCGGGCAATCAGCCCCAGCATTTT.

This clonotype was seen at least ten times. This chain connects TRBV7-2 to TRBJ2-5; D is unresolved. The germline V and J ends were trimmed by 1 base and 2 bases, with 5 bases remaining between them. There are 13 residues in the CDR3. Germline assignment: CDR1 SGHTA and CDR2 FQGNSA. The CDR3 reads CASSLGGQETQYF. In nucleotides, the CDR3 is TGTGCCAGCAGCTTAGGCGGACAAGAGACCCAGTACTTC. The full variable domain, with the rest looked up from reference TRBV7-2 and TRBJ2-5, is GAGVSQSPSNKVTEKGKDVELRCDPISGHTALYWYRQSLGQGLEFLIYFQGNSAPDKSGLPSDRFSAERTGGSVSTLTIQRTQQEDSAVYLCASSLGGQETQYFGPGTRLLVL.

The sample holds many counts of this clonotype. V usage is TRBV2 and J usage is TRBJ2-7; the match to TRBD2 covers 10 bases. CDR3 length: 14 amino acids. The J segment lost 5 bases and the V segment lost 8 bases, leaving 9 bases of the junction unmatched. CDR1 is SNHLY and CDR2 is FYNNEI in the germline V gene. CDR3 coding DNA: TGTGCCAGCCTACTTCTAGCGGGAGTCGACGAGCAGTACTTC. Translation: CASLLLAGVDEQYF.

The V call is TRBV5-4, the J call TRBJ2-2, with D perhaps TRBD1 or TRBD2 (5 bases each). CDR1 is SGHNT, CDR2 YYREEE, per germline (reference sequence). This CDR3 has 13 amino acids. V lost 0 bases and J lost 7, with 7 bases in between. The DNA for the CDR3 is TGTGCCAGCAGCTTGGGAGGGGACGGGGAGCTGTTTTTT. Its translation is CASSLGGDGELFF.

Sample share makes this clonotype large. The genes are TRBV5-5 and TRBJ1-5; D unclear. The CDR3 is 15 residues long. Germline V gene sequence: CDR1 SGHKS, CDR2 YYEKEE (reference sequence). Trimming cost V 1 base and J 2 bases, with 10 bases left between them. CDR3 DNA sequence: TGTGCCAGCAGCTTGTGGGGAGCTGGCAATCAGCCCCAGCATTTT. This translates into CASSLWGAGNQPQHF.

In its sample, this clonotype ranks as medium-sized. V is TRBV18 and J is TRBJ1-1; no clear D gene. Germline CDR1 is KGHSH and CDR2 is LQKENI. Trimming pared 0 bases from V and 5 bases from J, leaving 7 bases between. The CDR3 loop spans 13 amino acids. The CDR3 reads CASSPPEWTEAFF. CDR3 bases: TGTGCCAGCTCACCACCTGAATGGACTGAAGCTTTCTTT.